The 18 T cell receptor beta chains reported below all come from one sample, sequenced in a study of response to subunit inactivated influenza vaccine. TCRdb independently ran MiXCR on the RT-PCR reads; one entry per CDR3 protein. The data contain more than 700,000 distinct CDR3 sequences, 21% of them singletons. This specimen was PBMCs from blood, taken more than 4 days after vaccination. Receptors were obtained from a man aged 45-65 years who received an inactivated influenza vaccine.

The sample holds many counts of this clonotype. V usage is TRBV6-1 and J usage is TRBJ1-1, with 8 bases that match TRBD1. Per germline, CDR1 MNHNS and CDR2 SASEGT. J gave up 5 bases and V 6 bases, and 5 bases lay outside the gene matches. This CDR3 region has 13 residues. CDR3 amino acids: CASSRTGGTEAFF. The DNA of the CDR3 is TGTGCCAGCAGCCGCACAGGGGGTACTGAAGCTTTCTTT.

The chain has TRBV7-2 and TRBJ2-4; 9 nucleotides align to TRBD2. The CDR3 runs 15 residues. Germline V gene lookup returns CDR1 SGHTA and CDR2 FQGNSA. Trimming removed 1 base from V and 10 bases from J; junction bases left unmatched: 8. In DNA form, the CDR3 reads TGTGCCAGCAGCTTAGATAAGACTAGCGGTTCTATTCAGTACTTC. Translated: CASSLDKTSGSIQYF.

This clonotype was observed a few times. The V call is TRBV5-1, the J call TRBJ1-5; weak D call: TRBD1 (6 bases). The germline V gene has CDR1 SGHRS and CDR2 YFSETQ. The ends were cut back, 4 bases at V and 3 bases at J, with 11 bases in the middle. The CDR3 spans 14 residues. As DNA, the CDR3 is TGCGCCAGCAGCCCGGACAGTAACAATCAGCCCCAGCATTTT. This sequence encodes CASSPDSNNQPQHF.

In this sample, this clonotype turned up a few times. The V and J genes are TRBV7-6 and TRBJ2-7; maybe TRBD1 (5 bases). Trimming removed 0 bases at V and 6 bases at J, with 15 bases between. Germline V CDR1 and CDR2: SGHVS, FNYEAQ. The CDR3 has 15 residues. CDR3 sequence: CASSLATEGVAEQYF. For the CDR3, the DNA is TGTGCCAGCAGCTTAGCTACCGAAGGGGTGGCCGAGCAGTACTTC.

This clonotype was counted a few times. This sequence joins TRBV28 and TRBJ2-1; the match to TRBD2 covers 9 bases. This CDR3 contains 15 residues. The germline CDR1 and CDR2 sequences are MDHEN and SYDVKM. V was pared by 5 bases and J by 10 bases, with 12 bases of the junction left unmatched. The chain's CDR3 is CASSPRASGATEQFF. CDR3 sequence (DNA): TGTGCCAGCAGTCCTAGGGCTAGCGGGGCGACCGAGCAGTTCTTC.

In this sample, this clonotype turned up a few times. The chain carries TRBV5-6 and TRBJ2-1; TRBD2 aligns across 9 bases. Germline CDR1 SGHDT, CDR2 YYEEEE. The V and J ends lost 1 base and 8 bases, in that order; junction bases with no gene match: 10. This CDR3 comprises 16 residues. The CDR3 here is CASSLIARGGLDEQFF. CDR3 coding DNA: TGTGCCAGCAGCTTGATTGCGCGGGGGGGCCTCGATGAGCAGTTCTTC.

The rearrangement joins TRBV20-1 to TRBJ1-5; D is undetermined. Germline V gene lookup returns CDR1 DFQATT and CDR2 SNEGSKA (reference sequence). V was trimmed by 6 bases and J by 0 bases, leaving 15 bases between them. The length of the CDR3 is 15 residues. The DNA of the CDR3 is TGCAGTGCCACAGCACGCACGGGTAGCAATCAGCCCCAGCATTTT. As protein: CSATARTGSNQPQHF.

This clonotype has just a few counts. The rearrangement uses TRBV10-2 and TRBJ2-2; no clear D gene. With 5 bases removed from V and 4 bases from J, the gap between germline ends came to 11 bases. Germline assignment: CDR1 WSHSY and CDR2 SAAADI. This CDR3 comprises 14 residues. CDR3 loop: CASSPTGITGELFF. CDR3 bases: TGCGCCAGCAGTCCAACCGGAATCACCGGGGAGCTGTTTTTT.

The J gene is TRBJ1-2, the V gene TRBV20-1, with 7 bases fitting TRBD1. This CDR3 spans 15 amino acids. Trimming at V came to 1 base and at J to 2 bases, leaving 7 bases not matched to a gene. Germline V gene lookup returns CDR1 DFQATT and CDR2 SNEGSKA (reference sequence). CDR3 loop: CSARGRQGGNYGYTF. Written as DNA, the CDR3 is TGCAGTGCTAGAGGTCGACAGGGTGGGAACTATGGCTACACCTTC.

CDR3 in amino acids: CSVRGRTEAFF. The DNA for the CDR3 is TGCAGCGTCCGGGGTCGGACTGAAGCTTTCTTT. V and J are TRBV29-1 and TRBJ1-1, with unresolved D. Germline assignment: CDR1 SQVTM and CDR2 ANQGSEA. Trimming stripped 6 bases from V and 5 bases from J, with 10 bases between. CDR3 length: 11 amino acids.

Regarding this clonotype: The junction departs from germline at one end; a sequencing error may be responsible. The gene calls are TRBV3-1 and TRBJ2-3; D is ambiguous. This CDR3 has 15 amino acids. CDR1 LGHDT and CDR2 YNNKEL come from the germline V gene (reference sequence). The CDR3 bases are TGTGCCTGCAGCCAAGTCTCCCTCGACACAGATACGCAGTATTTT. This translates into CACSQVSLDTDTQYF.

The V call is TRBV7-2, the J call TRBJ1-6; D might be TRBD1 (5 bases). The CDR3 sequence is 14 residues long. The V end was cut by 1 base, the J end by 11 bases, with 12 bases between. The germline V gene has CDR1 SGHTA and CDR2 FQGNSA. The CDR3: CASSLGGVQAPLHF. CDR3 coding DNA: TGTGCCAGCAGCTTAGGGGGGGTTCAAGCACCCCTCCACTTT.

The chain joins TRBV2 to TRBJ2-1; 15 nucleotides agree with TRBD2. J lost 1 base, V lost 11 bases, and 12 bases had no gene match. This CDR3 is 18 amino acids long. Germline V gene lookup returns CDR1 SNHLY and CDR2 FYNNEI. The CDR3 nucleotides are TGTGCCTTCAGTCCGGGACTAGCGGGAGGTCTGTCCTACAATGAGCAGTTCTTC. Residues: CAFSPGLAGGLSYNEQFF.

The rearrangement uses TRBV25-1 and TRBJ2-3; TRBD2 matches at 9 bases. Germline V gene lookup returns CDR1 MGHDK and CDR2 SYGVNS. With V trimmed by 4 bases and J by 4 bases, 12 bases remained unmatched. This CDR3 is built from 17 residues. The CDR3 spells CASSGWPAASGADTQYF. CDR3 in DNA: TGTGCCAGCAGTGGTTGGCCCGCGGCTAGCGGGGCAGATACGCAGTATTTT.

The chain is built from TRBV5-1 and TRBJ2-1; D is unclear. The V gene lost 0 bases and the J gene lost 7 bases, with 8 bases spanning the gap. The CDR3 is made up of 13 amino acids. The V gene's germline CDR1 is SGHRS and CDR2 YFSETQ. The CDR3 DNA sequence: TGCGCCAGCAGCTTGGCCGCTAGGAATGAGCAGTTCTTC. This translates into CASSLAARNEQFF. The full variable domain, in which reference TRBV5-1 and TRBJ2-1 provide the parts outside the CDR3, is KAGVTQTPRYLIKTRGQQVTLSCSPISGHRSVSWYQQTPGQGLQFLFEYFSETQRNKGNFPGRFSGRQFSNSRSEMNVSTLELGDSALYLCASSLAARNEQFFGPGTRLTVL.

The chain recombines TRBV6-2 or TRBV6-3 with TRBJ2-1, with TRBD1 as a possible D gene (6 bases). Germline-derived CDR1 and CDR2 are MNHEY and SVGEGT. The CDR3 totals 15 residues. V was clipped by 6 bases and J by 5 bases, with 17 bases between them. CDR3 protein: CASRTQGRYDNEQFF. The CDR3 DNA reads TGTGCCAGCAGAACACAGGGAAGGTATGACAATGAGCAGTTCTTC.

On this clonotype itself: This may stem from a read error, because a much larger clone lies one nucleotide away. The CDR3 sequence is CTSSYGTGRLETQYF. DNA for the CDR3: TGTACCAGCAGCTACGGGACAGGGCGGCTCGAGACCCAGTACTTC. V and J are TRBV6-5 and TRBJ2-5, with 9 bases matching TRBD1. The germline V gene encodes CDR1 MNHEY and CDR2 SVGAGI. This CDR3 spans 15 amino acids.

This sequence joins TRBV15 and TRBJ2-1, with 8 bases aligning to TRBD2. Germline CDR1 LNHNV, CDR2 YYDKDF (reference sequence). This CDR3 region has 14 residues. With 4 bases clipped from V and 4 bases from J, the junction kept 3 bases outside the gene matches. CDR3: CATSKAGAYNEQFF. CDR3 in DNA: TGTGCCACCAGCAAAGCGGGAGCGTACAATGAGCAGTTCTTC.